Below are 7 T cell receptor beta chains sequenced from a single sample in a study of CXCR3-negative and CXCR3-positive naive CD8 T cells. 5' RACE with UMI labels generated the TRB cDNA libraries. TCRdb re-called the 5' RACE reads; one entry per CDR3 protein, DNA not given. The clone table shows tens of thousands of distinct CDR3 sequences, with the ten largest holding around 0.99%. The source material was naive CXCR3- CD8+ T cells from blood. The subset: CD45RO-CCR7+CD27+CD95- naive CD8+ T cells lacking CXCR3 (TNR3-). These receptors were taken from a human donor in good health. Some clones in this sample may be carry-over from other donors' samples.

The rearrangement links TRBV29-1 to TRBJ2-7; TCRdb returns TRBD1, unconfirmable since there is no DNA. This CDR3 comprises 14 residues. Germline V CDR1 and CDR2: SQVTM, ANQGSEA. The chain's CDR3 is CSVEGGGQYYEQYF.

The rearrangement links TRBV29-1 to TRBJ2-3. Germline lookup yields CDR1 SQVTM and CDR2 ANQGSEA. The CDR3 consists of 14 residues. The CDR3 loop is CSVEVWASTDTQYF.

The CDR3 here is CSVEDRDTYNEQFF. The chain links TRBV29-1 to TRBJ2-1; the TCRdb D gene call, TRBD1, has no DNA to confirm it. This CDR3 spans 14 amino acids. Germline-derived CDR1 and CDR2 are SQVTM and ANQGSEA.

This chain uses TRBV6-2 or TRBV6-3 with TRBJ2-7. CDR3 size: 15 residues. Germline-derived CDR1 and CDR2 are MNHEY and SVGEGT. The CDR3 spells CASSYGVGVSYEQYF.

V is TRBV7-3 and J is TRBJ2-1; TCRdb calls TRBD2, which cannot be checked without DNA. CDR1 and CDR2 (germline): SGHTA, FQGTGA. The CDR3 extends over 16 amino acids. CDR3 in amino acids: CASSLKGGRTYNEQFF. The full variable domain, in which reference TRBV7-3 and TRBJ2-1 provide the parts outside the CDR3, is GAGVSQTPSNKVTEKGKYVELRCDPISGHTALYWYRQSLGQGPEFLIYFQGTGAADDSGLPNDRFFAVRPEGSVSTLKIQRTERGDSAVYLCASSLKGGRTYNEQFFGPGTRLTVL.

The chain employs TRBV10-3 and TRBJ2-3; the D call of TRBD1 rests on TCRdb alone, since no DNA is present to check it. The germline V gene encodes CDR1 ENHRY and CDR2 SYGVKD. CDR3 length: 17 amino acids. The CDR3 here is CAISEPRDRVSTDTQYF.

The V call is TRBV6-1, the J call TRBJ2-7; TCRdb outputs TRBD2, but without DNA this stays unchecked. The CDR3 spans 16 residues. Germline V gene sequence: CDR1 MNHNS, CDR2 SASEGT. The CDR3 region is CASSEAAGTELYEQYF.